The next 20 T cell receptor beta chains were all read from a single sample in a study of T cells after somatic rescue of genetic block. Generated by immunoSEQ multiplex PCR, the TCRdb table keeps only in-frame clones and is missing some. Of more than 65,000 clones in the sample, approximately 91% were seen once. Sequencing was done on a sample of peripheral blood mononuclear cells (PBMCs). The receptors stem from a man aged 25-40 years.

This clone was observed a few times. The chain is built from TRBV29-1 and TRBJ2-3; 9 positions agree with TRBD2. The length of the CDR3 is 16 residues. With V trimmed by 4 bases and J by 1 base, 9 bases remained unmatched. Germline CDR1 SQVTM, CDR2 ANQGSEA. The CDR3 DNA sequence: TGCAGCGTTGTGGCTAGCGGGAATGTGGGCACAGATACGCAGTATTTT. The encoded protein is CSVVASGNVGTDTQYF.

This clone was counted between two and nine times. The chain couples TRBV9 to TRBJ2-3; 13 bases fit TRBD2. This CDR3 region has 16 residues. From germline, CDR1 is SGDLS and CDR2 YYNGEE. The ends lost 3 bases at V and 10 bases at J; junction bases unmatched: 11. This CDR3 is CASSGGAGLAGDPQYF. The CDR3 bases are TGTGCCAGCAGCGGAGGAGCAGGACTAGCGGGGGATCCGCAGTATTTT.

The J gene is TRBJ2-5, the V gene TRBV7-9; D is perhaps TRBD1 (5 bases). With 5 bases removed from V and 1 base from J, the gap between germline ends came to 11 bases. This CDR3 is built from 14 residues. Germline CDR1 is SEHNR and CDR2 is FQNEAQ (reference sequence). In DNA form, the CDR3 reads TGTGCCAGCAGCCAGGGATCAAGCCAAGAGACCCAGTACTTC. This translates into CASSQGSSQETQYF.

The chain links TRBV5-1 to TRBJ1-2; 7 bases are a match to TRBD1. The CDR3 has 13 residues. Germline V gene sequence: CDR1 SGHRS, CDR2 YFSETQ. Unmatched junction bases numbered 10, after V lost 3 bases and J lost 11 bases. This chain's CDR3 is CASSSNGQVGYTF. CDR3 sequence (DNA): TGCGCCAGCAGCTCGAACGGACAGGTCGGGTACACCTTC.

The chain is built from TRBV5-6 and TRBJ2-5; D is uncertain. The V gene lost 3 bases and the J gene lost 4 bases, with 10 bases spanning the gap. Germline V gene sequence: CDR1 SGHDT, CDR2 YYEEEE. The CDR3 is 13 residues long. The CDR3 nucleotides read TGTGCCAGCAGCTCGGCCTTGCGAGAGACCCAGTACTTC. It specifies CASSSALRETQYF. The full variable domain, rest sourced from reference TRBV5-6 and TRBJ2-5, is DAGVTQSPTHLIKTRGQQVTLRCSPKSGHDTVSWYQQALGQGPQFIFQYYEEEERQRGNFPDRFSGHQFPNYSSELNVNALLLGDSALYLCASSSALRETQYFGPGTRLLVL.

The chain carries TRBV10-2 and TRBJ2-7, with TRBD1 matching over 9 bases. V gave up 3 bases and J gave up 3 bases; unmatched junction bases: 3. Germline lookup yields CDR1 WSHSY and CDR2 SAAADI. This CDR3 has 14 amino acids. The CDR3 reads CASSDSGQGYEQYF. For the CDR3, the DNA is TGCGCCAGCAGTGACTCGGGACAGGGCTACGAGCAGTACTTC.

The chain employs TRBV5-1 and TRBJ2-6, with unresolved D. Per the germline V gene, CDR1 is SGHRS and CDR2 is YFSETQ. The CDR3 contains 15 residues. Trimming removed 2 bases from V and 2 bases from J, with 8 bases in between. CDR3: CASSLQLAGANVLTF. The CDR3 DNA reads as TGCGCCAGCAGCTTACAGCTCGCTGGGGCCAACGTCCTGACTTTC.

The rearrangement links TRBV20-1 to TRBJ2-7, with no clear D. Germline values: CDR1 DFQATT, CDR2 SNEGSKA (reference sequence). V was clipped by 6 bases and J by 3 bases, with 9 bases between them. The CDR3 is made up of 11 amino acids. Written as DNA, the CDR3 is TGCAGTGCCACCACCAACTACGAGCAGTACTTC. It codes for CSATTNYEQYF.

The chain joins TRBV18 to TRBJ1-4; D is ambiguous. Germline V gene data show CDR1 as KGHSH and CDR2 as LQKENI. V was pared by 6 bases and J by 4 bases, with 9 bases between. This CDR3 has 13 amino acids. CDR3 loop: CASSTQVNEKLFF. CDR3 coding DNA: TGTGCCAGCTCTACCCAAGTTAATGAAAAACTGTTTTTT. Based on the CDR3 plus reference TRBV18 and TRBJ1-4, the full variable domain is NAGVMQNPRHLVRRRGQEARLRCSPMKGHSHVYWYRQLPEEGLKFMVYLQKENIIDESGMPKERFSAEFPKEGPSILRIQQVVRGDSAAYFCASSTQVNEKLFFGSGTQLSVL.

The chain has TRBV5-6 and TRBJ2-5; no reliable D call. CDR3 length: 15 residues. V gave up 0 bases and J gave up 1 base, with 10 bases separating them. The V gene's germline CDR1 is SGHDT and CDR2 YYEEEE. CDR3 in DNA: TGTGCCAGCAGCTTGGTGAACGCGGCCCAAGAGACCCAGTACTTC. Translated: CASSLVNAAQETQYF. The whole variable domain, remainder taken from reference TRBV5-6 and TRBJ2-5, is DAGVTQSPTHLIKTRGQQVTLRCSPKSGHDTVSWYQQALGQGPQFIFQYYEEEERQRGNFPDRFSGHQFPNYSSELNVNALLLGDSALYLCASSLVNAAQETQYFGPGTRLLVL.

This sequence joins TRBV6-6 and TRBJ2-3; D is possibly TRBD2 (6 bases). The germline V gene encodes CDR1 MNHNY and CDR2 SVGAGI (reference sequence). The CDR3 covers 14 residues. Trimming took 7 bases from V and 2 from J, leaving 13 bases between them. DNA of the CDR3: TGTGCCAGCATGTTAGCGGCTGACACAGATACGCAGTATTTT. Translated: CASMLAADTDTQYF.

The CDR3, as DNA: TGTGCCAGCAGTTATGTGGGGACAGTAAATTCACCCCTCCACTTT. Translated, it gives CASSYVGTVNSPLHF. The chain carries TRBV6-5 and TRBJ1-6, with TRBD1 matching over 7 bases. The CDR3 has 15 amino acids. CDR1 is MNHEY and CDR2 is SVGAGI in the germline V gene. J was trimmed by 7 bases and V by 3 bases; bases with no gene match: 6.

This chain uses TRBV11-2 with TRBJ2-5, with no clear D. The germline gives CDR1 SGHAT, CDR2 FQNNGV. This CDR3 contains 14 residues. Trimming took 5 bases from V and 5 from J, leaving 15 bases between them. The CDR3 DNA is TGTGCCAGCAGCCTACACGAGGCCGGGGAGACCCAGTACTTC. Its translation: CASSLHEAGETQYF. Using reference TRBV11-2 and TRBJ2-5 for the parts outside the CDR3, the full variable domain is EAGVAQSPRYKIIEKRQSVAFWCNPISGHATLYWYQQILGQGPKLLIQFQNNGVVDDSQLPKDRFSAERLKGVDSTLKIQPAKLEDSAVYLCASSLHEAGETQYFGPGTRLLVL.

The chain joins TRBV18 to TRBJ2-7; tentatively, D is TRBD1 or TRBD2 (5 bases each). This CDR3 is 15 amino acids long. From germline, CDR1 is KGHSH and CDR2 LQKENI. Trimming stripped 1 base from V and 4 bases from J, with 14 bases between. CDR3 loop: CASSPLERGRYEQYF. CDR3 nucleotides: TGTGCCAGCTCACCACTCGAGAGGGGCCGATACGAGCAGTACTTC.

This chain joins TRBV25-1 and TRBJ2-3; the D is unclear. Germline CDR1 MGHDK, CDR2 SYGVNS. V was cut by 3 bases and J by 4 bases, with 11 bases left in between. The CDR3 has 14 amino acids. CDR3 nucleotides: TGTGCCAGCAGTGATCACGGTGAGGCAGATACGCAGTATTTT. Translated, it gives CASSDHGEADTQYF.

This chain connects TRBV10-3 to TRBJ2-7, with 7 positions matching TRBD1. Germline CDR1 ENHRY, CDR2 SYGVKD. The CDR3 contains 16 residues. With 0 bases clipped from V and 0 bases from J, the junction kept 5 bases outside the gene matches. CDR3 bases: TGTGCCATCAGTGAGTCGGGCAGGGGGAGCTCCTACGAGCAGTACTTC. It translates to CAISESGRGSSYEQYF.

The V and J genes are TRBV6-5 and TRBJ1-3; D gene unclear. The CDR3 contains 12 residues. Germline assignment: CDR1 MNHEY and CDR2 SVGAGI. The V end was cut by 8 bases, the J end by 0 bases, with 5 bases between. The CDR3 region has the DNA TGTGCCAGCGGTCCCTCTGGAAACACCATATATTTT. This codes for CASGPSGNTIYF.

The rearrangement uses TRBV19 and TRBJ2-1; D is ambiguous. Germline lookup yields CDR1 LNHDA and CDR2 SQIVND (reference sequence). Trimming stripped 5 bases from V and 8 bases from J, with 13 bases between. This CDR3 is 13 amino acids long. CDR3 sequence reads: CASSGSSRHEQFF. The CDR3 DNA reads TGTGCCAGTAGTGGATCTAGTCGCCATGAGCAGTTCTTC.

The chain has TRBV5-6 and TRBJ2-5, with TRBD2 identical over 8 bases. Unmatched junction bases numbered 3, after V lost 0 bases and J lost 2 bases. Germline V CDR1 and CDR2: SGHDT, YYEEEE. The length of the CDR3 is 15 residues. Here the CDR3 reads CASSLVGGVQETQYF. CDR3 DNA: TGTGCCAGCAGCTTGGTCGGGGGGGTTCAAGAGACCCAGTACTTC.

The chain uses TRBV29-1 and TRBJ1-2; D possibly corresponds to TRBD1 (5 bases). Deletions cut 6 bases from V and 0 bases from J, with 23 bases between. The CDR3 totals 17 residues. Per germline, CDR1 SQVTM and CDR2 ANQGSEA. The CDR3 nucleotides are TGCAGCGTGGTCGGGACGGAAGCACGGGTTTCTAACTATGGCTACACCTTC. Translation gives CSVVGTEARVSNYGYTF.